This T cell receptor (beta chain) was identified during a study of shared clonotypes between healthy human individuals. In the case of this clone: No antigen is known for it.

Per germline, CDR1 SGHRS and CDR2 YFSETQ. This CDR3 region has 15 residues. With 1 base removed from V and 0 bases from J, the gap between germline ends came to 7 bases. Study-wide results and caveats: When compared with the clonotypes that were shared by all four sorted-subset donors, the non-shared clonotypes turned out to have lower generation probabilities.

Libraries were prepared by immunoSEQ multiplex PCR; TCRdb keeps only in-frame clonotypes and omits some of them. The sample consists of more than 2,000,000 clones, about 92% of them appearing once. The sequenced sample was naive CD4+ T cells sorted from blood. The subset is: CD45RA+ positively selected. The V and J genes are TRBV5-1 and TRBJ2-2, with unresolved D. The receptor's source is a man younger than 35 in good health. The CDR3 DNA reads as TGCGCCAGCAGCTTGTTAGAAGCGAACACCGGGGAGCTGTTTTTT. It codes for CASSLLEANTGELFF.